This TCR beta chain was captured by sequencing in a study of early T cells in non-severe SARS-CoV-2 infection (dated by TCRdb to the early 2020s). Regarding the research as a whole: Because TCR sequencing was done on bulk RNA from unsorted whole blood, the alpha and beta chains could not be paired. General findings and caveats noted by the study authors: Matching against VDJdb was skewed toward anti-spike CD8 responses, likely underestimated virus-specific expansions, and missed private and CD4 specificities.

A single count supports this clonotype. No cognate antigen has been identified for it. Base qualities are missing; no much larger clone stands one base away. A lone read gives weak evidence. Reading from cysteine to phenylalanine, the CDR3 counts 15 amino acids. Of all the DNA, just the CDR3 is kept, 45 bases in frame from base 1. The germline V gene supplies CDR1 MNHEY and CDR2 SVGAGI. The germline ends are 12 bases apart after V is trimmed by 8 bases and J by 1 base. The study was a case-control design nested within a healthcare worker cohort in London, UK, with weekly nasopharyngeal swab PCR tests and blood sampling. Healthcare workers were recruited during the week of the UK lockdown, between 23 and 31 March 2020, and followed weekly for up to 16 weeks. Preparation of the library involved 5' RACE. For sequencing, a NextSeq 500 was employed. To correct for sequencing error and PCR bias, the TCR library protocol tagged individual cDNA molecules with unique molecular identifiers. Both TCR alpha and beta chains were sequenced, and tight co-correlation was observed between alpha and beta sequence abundances in each sample. The study's own analysis went as follows. Decombinator V4 was used to annotate TCR sequences for V gene, J gene and CDR3. Expanded TCRs were defined as changing significantly between any two time points under a Poisson model with p below 0.0001. TCR abundances were normalised to the total number of TCRs sequenced in each sample and reported as counts per million. MAIT TCRs were defined by TRAV1-2 paired with TRAJ12, TRAJ20 or TRAJ33, and iNKT TCRs by TRAV10 paired with TRAJ18. A search of VDJdb, accessed on 1 November 2021, was run for TCRs annotated to CMV, EBV and SARS-CoV-2, with TCRs annotated for multiple antigens excluded. In-frame beta chains were kept once TCRdb had trimmed the public reads at Q25 with fastp and called clones with MiXCR. Under each unique CDR3 protein, matching rows form one entry showing the most common genes and DNA. TCRdb, not the authors, supplied the V and J calls. The sample profile shows about 28,000 distinct CDR3 sequences; roughly 5.6% of them were found once. Approximately 0.9% of the sample is in the top ten clones.

Source material: whole blood. The rearrangement joined TRBV6-5 to TRBJ2-6, with no D gene named confidently. The sequence derives from an adult who was a healthcare worker with PCR-confirmed SARS-CoV-2 infection or an uninfected control (not recorded which). The DNA is as follows: TGTGCCAGCTCGCTCGTCTGGTCTGGGGCCAACGTCCTGACTTTC. This gives the protein CASSLVWSGANVLTF.